These T cell receptor beta chains were read from a single sample in a study of cytomegalovirus exposure and HLA in healthy donors. The method was immunoSEQ multiplex PCR; TCRdb's version includes in-frame clones alone and lacks a portion of them. Of 90,000 to 120,000 clones in the sample, about 70% are singletons; the top ten hold about 2.8%. The sample was PBMCs. Every receptor here comes from a man aged 50 to 60 in good health and CMV-seropositive. The CDR3 runs from the conserved cysteine through the conserved F or W.

v_gene,j_gene,CDR3aa
TRBV27,TRBJ2-5,CASSPRGQETQYF
TRBV9,TRBJ2-1,CASSPGTGSANEQFF
TRBV29-1,TRBJ2-6,CSVYSSGANVLTF
TRBV5-1,TRBJ2-3,CASSLDNFTDTQYF
TRBV28,TRBJ1-5,CASSHLTTGSNQPQHF
TRBV27,TRBJ2-7,CASSPSGTGYHEQYF
TRBV14,TRBJ1-1,CASSHYKLTEAFF
TRBV7-6,TRBJ2-1,CASSLPGREQFF
TRBV29-1,TRBJ2-1,CSVKAPVLAAYNEQFF
TRBV7-3,TRBJ1-4,CASSSMTREEKLFF
TRBV30,TRBJ2-5,CAWSSGQVETQYF
TRBV7-2,TRBJ2-1,CASSVRGGDEQFF
TRBV9,TRBJ2-7,CASSLRTGQPYKQYF
TRBV6-1,TRBJ1-1,CASRTTGGTGSFF
TRBV4-1,TRBJ2-4,CASSFQGFGKNIQYF
TRBV19,TRBJ2-1,CASHGGSGTSFSYNEQFF
TRBV27,TRBJ2-5,CASSPGTSGRETQYF